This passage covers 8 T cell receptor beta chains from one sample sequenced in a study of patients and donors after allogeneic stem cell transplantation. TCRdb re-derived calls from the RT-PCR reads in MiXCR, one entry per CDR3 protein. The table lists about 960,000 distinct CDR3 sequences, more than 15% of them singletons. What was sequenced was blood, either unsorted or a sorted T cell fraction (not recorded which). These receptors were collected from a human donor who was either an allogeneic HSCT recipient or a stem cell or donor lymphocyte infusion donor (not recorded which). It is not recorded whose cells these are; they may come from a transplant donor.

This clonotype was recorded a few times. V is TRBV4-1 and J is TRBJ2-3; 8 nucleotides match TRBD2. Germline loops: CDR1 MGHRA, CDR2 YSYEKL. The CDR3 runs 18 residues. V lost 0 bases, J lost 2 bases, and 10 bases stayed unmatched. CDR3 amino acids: CASSQDKVPGGVTDTQYF. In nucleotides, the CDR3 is TGCGCCAGCAGCCAAGATAAAGTGCCGGGAGGGGTCACAGATACGCAGTATTTT.

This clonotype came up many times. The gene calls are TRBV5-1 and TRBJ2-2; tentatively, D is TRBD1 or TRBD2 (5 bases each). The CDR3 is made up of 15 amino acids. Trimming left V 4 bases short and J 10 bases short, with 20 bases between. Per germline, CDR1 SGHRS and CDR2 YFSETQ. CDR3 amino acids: CASSPTGTPRVELFF. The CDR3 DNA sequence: TGCGCCAGCAGCCCCACCGGGACCCCTCGGGTGGAGCTGTTTTTT.

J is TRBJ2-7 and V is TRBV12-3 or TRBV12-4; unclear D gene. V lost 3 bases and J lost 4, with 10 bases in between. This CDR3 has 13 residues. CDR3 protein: CASSLKLPYEQYF. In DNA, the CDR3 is TGTGCCAGCAGTTTGAAGTTACCGTACGAGCAGTACTTC.

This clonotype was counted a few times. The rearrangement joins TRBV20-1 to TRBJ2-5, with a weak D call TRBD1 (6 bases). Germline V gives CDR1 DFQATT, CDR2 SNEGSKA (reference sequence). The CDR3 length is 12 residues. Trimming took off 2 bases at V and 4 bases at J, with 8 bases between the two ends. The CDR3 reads CSARRTAETQYF. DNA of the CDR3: TGCAGTGCTAGACGGACAGCAGAGACCCAGTACTTC.

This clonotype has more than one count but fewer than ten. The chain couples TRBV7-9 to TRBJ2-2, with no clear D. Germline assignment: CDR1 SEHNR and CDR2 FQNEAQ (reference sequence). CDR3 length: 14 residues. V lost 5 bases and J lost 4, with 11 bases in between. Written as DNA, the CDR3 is TGTGCCAGCAGCCTCAACCTGGTCACCGGGGAGCTGTTTTTT. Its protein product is CASSLNLVTGELFF.

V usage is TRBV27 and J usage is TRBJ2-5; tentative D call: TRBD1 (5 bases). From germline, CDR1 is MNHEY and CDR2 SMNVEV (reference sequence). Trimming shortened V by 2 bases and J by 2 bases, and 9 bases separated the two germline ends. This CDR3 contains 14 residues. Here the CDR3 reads CASSLDQGQETQYF. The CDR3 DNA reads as TGTGCCAGCAGTTTAGATCAGGGACAAGAGACCCAGTACTTC.

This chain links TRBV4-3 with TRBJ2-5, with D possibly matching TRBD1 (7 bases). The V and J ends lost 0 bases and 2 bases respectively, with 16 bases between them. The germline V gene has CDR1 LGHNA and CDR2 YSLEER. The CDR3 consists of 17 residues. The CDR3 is CASSQDNRGLGQETQYF. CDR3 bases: TGCGCCAGCAGCCAAGATAACAGGGGACTGGGGCAAGAGACCCAGTACTTC.

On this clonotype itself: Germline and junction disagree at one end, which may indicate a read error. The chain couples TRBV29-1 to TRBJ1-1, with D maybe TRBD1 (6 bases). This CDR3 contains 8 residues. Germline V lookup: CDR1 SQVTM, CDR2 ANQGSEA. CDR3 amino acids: CSVDTGYF. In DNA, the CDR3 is TGCAGCGTTGATACAGGGTACTTT.